Below, 23 T cell receptor beta chains from the same sample are listed, as sequenced in a study of high-grade serous ovarian cancer treatment subgroups. Tumor tissue was taken before any definitive surgery or chemotherapy was given. Some clones are missing from TCRdb's copy, which holds only in-frame ones; the method was immunoSEQ multiplex PCR. The sample has approximately 40,000 clones, about 79% seen once. Sequencing input: tumor tissue. The origin of the receptors is a human donor with high-grade serous ovarian cancer.

The chain has TRBV19 and TRBJ1-1; D is ambiguous. Trimming removed 6 bases from V and 1 base from J, with 15 bases in between. From germline, CDR1 is LNHDA and CDR2 SQIVND (reference sequence). The CDR3 has 15 residues. This CDR3 is CASRTLNPWNTEAFF. The CDR3 DNA sequence: TGTGCCAGTAGAACCCTAAACCCATGGAACACTGAAGCTTTCTTT.

This clone has a handful of counts. This chain joins TRBV18 and TRBJ1-1, with no clear D. Germline CDR1 is KGHSH and CDR2 is LQKENI. There are 11 residues in the CDR3. V lost 8 bases to trimming and J lost 6 bases, with 10 bases between them. The CDR3 here is CASQREAEAFF. The CDR3 nucleotides read TGTGCCAGCCAAAGGGAAGCTGAAGCTTTCTTT.

V is TRBV7-2 and J is TRBJ2-1, with D maybe TRBD1 (6 bases). The CDR3 is made up of 12 amino acids. The V gene's germline CDR1 is SGHTA and CDR2 FQGNSA. V lost 0 bases, J lost 10 bases, and 7 bases lay in between. The CDR3 spells CASSLAGTEQFF. The CDR3 DNA reads as TGTGCCAGCAGCTTAGCGGGGACAGAGCAGTTCTTC.

The chain is built from TRBV9 and TRBJ2-7; perhaps TRBD2 as D (7 bases). There are 16 residues in the CDR3. Germline V CDR1 and CDR2: SGDLS, YYNGEE. Trimming pared 7 bases from V and 0 bases from J, leaving 20 bases between. DNA of the CDR3: TGTGCCAGCGGCGGGGGCCAGGGCCTCAGCTCCTACGAGCAGTACTTC. Amino acids: CASGGGQGLSSYEQYF.

This rearrangement joins TRBV28 to TRBJ2-7, with D uncertain. The CDR3 runs 11 residues. V lost 3 bases to trimming and J lost 2 bases, with 2 bases between them. Germline V gene lookup returns CDR1 MDHEN and CDR2 SYDVKM. The CDR3 reads CASSFAYEQYF. CDR3 nucleotide sequence: TGTGCCAGCAGTTTTGCCTACGAGCAGTACTTC.

The rearrangement joins TRBV6-1 to TRBJ1-6, with TRBD1 matching over 10 bases. The CDR3 totals 13 residues. The germline V gene has CDR1 MNHNS and CDR2 SASEGT. V trimming: 8 bases; J trimming: 9 bases; junction bases outside the gene matches: 4. The CDR3 bases are TGTGCCAGCTTGACAGGGGGCGGTTCACCCCTCCACTTT. Its protein is CASLTGGGSPLHF.

This chain joins TRBV5-1 and TRBJ2-1; no reliable D call. Trimming took 0 bases from V and 7 from J, leaving 17 bases between them. Per germline, CDR1 SGHRS and CDR2 YFSETQ. The length of the CDR3 is 16 residues. The CDR3 region is CASSLDALGNGNEQFF. The CDR3 DNA is TGCGCCAGCAGCTTGGACGCCCTTGGGAATGGGAATGAGCAGTTCTTC.

The V call is TRBV7-2, the J call TRBJ2-5, with 7 bases aligning to TRBD1. Germline CDR1 SGHTA, CDR2 FQGNSA. CDR3 length equals 16 residues. Unmatched junction bases numbered 14, after V lost 4 bases and J lost 6 bases. CDR3 sequence (DNA): TGTGCCAGCAGCTCTCTCGGGCGAACAGGGGTACAGACCCAGTACTTC. Protein sequence: CASSSLGRTGVQTQYF.

The rearrangement uses TRBV7-6 and TRBJ2-1; D may be TRBD1 (7 bases). CDR1 and CDR2 from the germline V gene are SGHVS and FNYEAQ. V lost 5 bases and J lost 7, with 18 bases in between. This CDR3 region has 15 residues. The CDR3 nucleotides read TGTGCCAGCAGCCCCTCTTTGACAGGGAGGAATGAGCAGTTCTTC. Translation gives CASSPSLTGRNEQFF.

V usage is TRBV5-1 and J usage is TRBJ1-4; TRBD1 matches 7 bases. Germline CDR1 SGHRS, CDR2 YFSETQ. J was trimmed by 3 bases and V by 2 bases; bases with no gene match: 4. This CDR3 has 15 residues. DNA for the CDR3: TGCGCCAGCAGCTTTGGGACAGCTGCTAATGAAAAACTGTTTTTT. Translation: CASSFGTAANEKLFF.

The V gene is TRBV28, the J gene TRBJ2-1, with D possibly being TRBD1 (6 bases). The CDR3 runs to 14 residues. Germline CDR1 is MDHEN and CDR2 is SYDVKM. The V gene lost 2 bases and the J gene lost 6 bases, with 11 bases spanning the gap. In DNA form, the CDR3 reads TGTGCCAGCAGTTTAAGGGGGTCGGGCAATGAGCAGTTCTTC. It encodes CASSLRGSGNEQFF.

The V and J genes are TRBV7-6 and TRBJ2-7; the match to TRBD2 covers 9 bases. Germline lookup yields CDR1 SGHVS and CDR2 FNYEAQ. V dropped 1 base and J dropped 2; count of bases not matched to a gene: 9. This CDR3 contains 17 residues. CDR3 in amino acids: CASSLGLAGDRPYEQYF. CDR3 coding DNA: TGTGCCAGCAGCTTAGGTTTAGCGGGAGATCGCCCCTACGAGCAGTACTTC.

DNA of the CDR3: TGTGCCAGCAGCGTAGGGCGGAGTCAAAGCACAGATACGCAGTATTTT. It yields the protein CASSVGRSQSTDTQYF. V and J are TRBV9 and TRBJ2-3; D is ambiguous. V gave up 0 bases and J gave up 0 bases, with 11 bases separating them. Germline values: CDR1 SGDLS, CDR2 YYNGEE. CDR3 length equals 16 residues.

This clone was observed a handful of times. The chain carries TRBV9 and TRBJ1-2; 8 bases line up with TRBD1. The germline V gene has CDR1 SGDLS and CDR2 YYNGEE. This CDR3 has 13 residues. V was clipped by 3 bases and J by 7 bases; unmatched bases: 5. The CDR3 bases are TGTGCCAGCAGCGCGCAGGGGGCTGGTGGCTACACCTTC. Protein: CASSAQGAGGYTF.

The chain links TRBV7-2 to TRBJ1-5; D remains ambiguous. The CDR3 is made up of 15 amino acids. Trimming removed 2 bases from V and 3 bases from J, with 11 bases in between. Germline V CDR1 and CDR2: SGHTA, FQGNSA. In nucleotides, the CDR3 is TGTGCCAGCAGCTTAAACGCTCAACTCAATCAGCCCCAGCATTTT. It is translated as CASSLNAQLNQPQHF.

V and J are TRBV11-3 and TRBJ2-2, with D unresolved. Germline V gene lookup returns CDR1 SGHNT and CDR2 YENEEA. Trimming took off 8 bases at V and 3 bases at J, with 13 bases between the two ends. CDR3 length: 14 amino acids. DNA of the CDR3: TGTGCCAGCGCTGAAGGCCTGCACACCGGGGAGCTGTTTTTT. This encodes CASAEGLHTGELFF.

The DNA for the CDR3 is TGTGCCAGCAGTTTTAGAAGGGGACACGTTCAGTACTTC. It specifies CASSFRRGHVQYF. The J gene is TRBJ2-4, the V gene TRBV28; D possibly corresponds to TRBD1 (6 bases). Trimming removed 3 bases from V and 11 bases from J, with 14 bases in between. Germline V gives CDR1 MDHEN, CDR2 SYDVKM. CDR3 size: 13 residues.

The V call is TRBV15, the J call TRBJ2-7; TRBD2 matches at 11 bases. This CDR3 is built from 14 residues. Germline CDR1 reads LNHNV; CDR2 reads YYDKDF (reference sequence). V lost 9 bases to trimming and J lost 0 bases; unmatched junction nucleotides: 4. In DNA form, the CDR3 reads TGTGCCACGGGGACTAGCGGACTCTCCTACGAGCAGTACTTC. Its translation: CATGTSGLSYEQYF. The full variable domain, rest sourced from reference TRBV15 and TRBJ2-7, is DAMVIQNPRYQVTQFGKPVTLSCSQTLNHNVMYWYQQKSSQAPKLLFHYYDKDFNNEADTPDNFQSRRPNTSFCFLDIRSPGLGDTAMYLCATGTSGLSYEQYFGPGTRLTVT.

V is TRBV19 and J is TRBJ2-7; possible D gene TRBD1, 7 bases. The germline V gene has CDR1 LNHDA and CDR2 SQIVND (reference sequence). The CDR3 spans 13 residues. Trimming pared 6 bases from V and 3 bases from J, leaving 12 bases between. The CDR3 nucleotides read TGTGCCAGTAGCGCGGGACAGCTCTACGAGCAGTACTTC. Translation gives CASSAGQLYEQYF.

The rearrangement joins TRBV6-5 to TRBJ2-7, with 8 bases aligning to TRBD2. V lost 4 bases, J lost 2 bases, and 4 bases stayed unmatched. This CDR3 spans 14 amino acids. CDR1 MNHEY and CDR2 SVGAGI come from the germline V gene. The CDR3 spells CASSSPGGPYEQYF. CDR3 DNA: TGTGCCAGCAGTTCCCCGGGAGGGCCCTACGAGCAGTACTTC.

The gene calls are TRBV7-2 and TRBJ2-7; 9 bases are shared with TRBD2. CDR3 length: 13 amino acids. Germline V lookup: CDR1 SGHTA, CDR2 FQGNSA. V was clipped by 8 bases and J by 6 bases; unmatched bases: 8. CDR3 nucleotides: TGTGCCAGCGATAGCGGGAGTTATAGCGAGCAGTACTTC. Translating gives CASDSGSYSEQYF.

Only one count was recorded for this clone. This sequence joins TRBV5-8 and TRBJ1-2, with a possible D match to TRBD1 (5 bases). CDR1 and CDR2 from the germline V gene are SGHTS and YDEGEE. CDR3 length equals 14 residues. V lost 4 bases and J lost 4, with 14 bases in between. In DNA, the CDR3 is TGTGCCAGCAGCACCAGACAGAGTTTCTATGGCTACACCTTC. Encoded protein: CASSTRQSFYGYTF.

This clone came up a few times. V is TRBV9 and J is TRBJ2-7; D is possibly TRBD2 (5 bases). The CDR3 consists of 14 residues. Germline V gives CDR1 SGDLS, CDR2 YYNGEE. V lost 3 bases and J 8 bases, leaving 18 bases between the germline ends. The CDR3 bases are TGTGCCAGCAGCGACCGGGCTCTAGGAGGACAGCAGTACTTC. This encodes CASSDRALGGQQYF. Based on the CDR3 plus reference TRBV9 and TRBJ2-7, the full variable domain is DSGVTQTPKHLITATGQRVTLRCSPRSGDLSVYWYQQSLDQGLQFLIQYYNGEERAKGNILERFSAQQFPDLHSELNLSSLELGDSALYFCASSDRALGGQQYFGPGTRLTVT.